The next 16 T cell receptor beta chains were all read from a single sample in a study of blood T cells in healthy people across ages (dated by TCRdb to between 2014 and 2017). Library preparation was by 5' RACE. The instrument was an Illumina HiSeq 2500. The second PCR ran for about 6 to 12 cycles and used a J-beta primer mix along with a sample-barcoded 5' primer. The public reads were reprocessed in TCRdb via fastp at Q25 and MiXCR, keeping in-frame beta chains. For every CDR3 protein sequence, its rows merge into one entry that carries the most common genes and DNA. The sample table shows more than 700,000 distinct CDR3 sequences, and about 55% are seen once. Around 40% of the sample is held by the ten biggest clonotypes. Sequencing input: blood. The receptor source for this set is a man older than 75 in good health.

The V and J genes are TRBV20-1 and TRBJ2-7; TRBD2 agrees at 13 bases. The trim removed 0 bases at V and 3 bases at J, leaving 8 bases unmatched. The germline CDR1 and CDR2 sequences are DFQATT and SNEGSKA (reference sequence). CDR3 length: 17 amino acids. In nucleotides, the CDR3 is TGCAGTGCTAGAGATGGATGGGGACTAGCGGGGATCTACGAGCAGTACTTC. This encodes CSARDGWGLAGIYEQYF.

This clonotype was recorded only once. This chain joins TRBV29-1 and TRBJ2-4; D is unclear. CDR1 is SQVTM and CDR2 is ANQGSEA in the germline V gene. The CDR3 is 17 amino acids. With 6 bases removed from V and 3 bases from J, the gap between germline ends came to 24 bases. The CDR3 nucleotides read TGCAGCGTCCTAAACTTTTTTGACCATTTCGGCAAAAACATTCAGTACTTC. Translated, it gives CSVLNFFDHFGKNIQYF.

The V and J genes are TRBV7-3 and TRBJ2-3; D gene unclear. This CDR3 is 13 amino acids long. Germline-derived CDR1 and CDR2 are SGHTA and FQGTGA. V gave up 4 bases and J gave up 5 bases, with 10 bases separating them. The CDR3 coding sequence is TGTGCCAGCAGCTCGTCATTCCGAGATACGCAGTATTTT. It specifies CASSSSFRDTQYF.

The chain joins TRBV6-1 to TRBJ1-4, with 8 positions matching TRBD1. This CDR3 is 16 amino acids long. Trimming took 0 bases from V and 8 from J; bases not matched to a gene: 8. Germline-derived CDR1 and CDR2 are MNHNS and SASEGT. CDR3: CASSEAVGTGREKLFF. Written as DNA, the CDR3 is TGTGCCAGCAGTGAAGCGGTCGGGACAGGAAGGGAAAAACTGTTTTTT.

This clonotype was observed a handful of times. J is TRBJ2-7 and V is TRBV27, with 8 positions matching TRBD1. J lost 3 bases, V lost 5 bases, and 6 bases had no gene match. Germline CDR1 reads MNHEY; CDR2 reads SMNVEV (reference sequence). The CDR3 is 14 residues long. The CDR3 protein is CASSIRQGYYEQYF. In DNA, the CDR3 is TGTGCCAGCAGTATCCGACAGGGGTACTACGAGCAGTACTTC.

The rearrangement uses TRBV5-1 and TRBJ2-3; 7 bases fit TRBD2. Unmatched junction bases numbered 11, after V lost 4 bases and J lost 6 bases. This CDR3 is 15 amino acids long. Germline CDR1 and CDR2: SGHRS and YFSETQ. This CDR3 is CASSQNTGGTDTQYF. The CDR3 DNA follows: TGCGCCAGCAGCCAGAATACGGGAGGTACCGATACGCAGTATTTT.

The rearrangement joins TRBV6-6 to TRBJ1-5; 9 positions agree with TRBD1. The V and J ends lost 6 bases and 1 base, in that order; junction bases with no gene match: 4. The CDR3 runs to 15 residues. CDR1 and CDR2 from the germline V gene are MNHNY and SVGAGI (reference sequence). DNA of the CDR3: TGTGCCAGCAGGGACAGGGGAGTAAGCAATCAGCCCCAGCATTTT. Translated: CASRDRGVSNQPQHF.

This clonotype occurred a few times. V gene TRBV20-1 combines with J gene TRBJ2-1, with D unresolved. With 2 bases removed from V and 8 bases from J, the gap between germline ends came to 22 bases. Germline values: CDR1 DFQATT, CDR2 SNEGSKA (reference sequence). The CDR3 totals 16 residues. CDR3 residues: CSARSLKGMVIDEQFF. As DNA, the CDR3 is TGCAGTGCTAGATCCCTGAAGGGTATGGTTATCGATGAGCAGTTCTTC.

There are a few counts of this clonotype. The genes are TRBV28 and TRBJ1-2, with 8 bases aligning to TRBD1. The CDR3 contains 14 residues. CDR1 MDHEN and CDR2 SYDVKM come from the germline V gene. The V segment lost 3 bases and the J segment 2 bases; nucleotides outside the gene matches: 2. CDR3 sequence: CASSLRTGNYGYTF. The CDR3 region has the DNA TGTGCCAGCAGTTTGCGGACAGGGAACTATGGCTACACCTTC.

This sequence joins TRBV29-1 and TRBJ1-1; possibly TRBD1 for D (6 bases). V was pared by 6 bases and J by 4 bases, with 15 bases between. There are 13 residues in the CDR3. The germline V gene has CDR1 SQVTM and CDR2 ANQGSEA. CDR3 in amino acids: CSVWGGLGTEAFF. The CDR3 nucleotides read TGCAGCGTATGGGGGGGGCTAGGCACTGAAGCTTTCTTT. Full variable domain (remainder filled in from reference TRBV29-1 and TRBJ1-1): SAVISQKPSRDICQRGTSLTIQCQVDSQVTMMFWYRQQPGQSLTLIATANQGSEATYESGFVIDKFPISRPNLTFSTLTVSNMSPEDSSIYLCSVWGGLGTEAFFGQGTRLTVV.

In its sample, this clonotype was seen a few times. This chain uses TRBV20-1 with TRBJ1-1; D is undetermined. V lost 3 bases and J 3 bases, leaving 5 bases between the germline ends. This CDR3 is built from 11 residues. Germline CDR1 and CDR2: DFQATT and SNEGSKA (reference sequence). CDR3 sequence: CSARWDTEAFF. CDR3 in DNA: TGCAGTGCTAGGTGGGACACTGAAGCTTTCTTT.

In nucleotides, the CDR3 is TGTGCCACCAGTGGTGAGGGACAGGTGATGAGCTCCTACAATGAGCAGTTCTTC. Translation gives CATSGEGQVMSSYNEQFF. The chain uses TRBV24-1 and TRBJ2-1, with TRBD1 matching over 8 bases. This CDR3 is 18 amino acids long. Trimming removed 5 bases from V and 0 bases from J; junction bases left unmatched: 11. From germline, CDR1 is KGHDR and CDR2 SFDVKD.

The chain is built from TRBV3-1 and TRBJ1-5, with 7 bases lining up with TRBD1. The V and J ends lost 2 bases and 5 bases, in that order; junction bases with no gene match: 9. This CDR3 comprises 16 residues. Germline CDR1 LGHDT, CDR2 YNNKEL (reference sequence). The CDR3 DNA follows: TGTGCCAGCAGCCAAAGGGGGCACAGGGGAGATCAGCCCCAGCATTTT. Amino acid sequence: CASSQRGHRGDQPQHF. The complete variable domain, with remaining parts taken from reference TRBV3-1 and TRBJ1-5, reads DTAVSQTPKYLVTQMGNDKSIKCEQNLGHDTMYWYKQDSKKFLKIMFSYNNKELIINETVPNRFSPKSPDKAHLNLHINSLELGDSAVYFCASSQRGHRGDQPQHFGDGTRLSIL.

The V and J genes are TRBV20-1 and TRBJ1-5; no clear D gene. CDR1 and CDR2 (germline): DFQATT, SNEGSKA (reference sequence). The CDR3 is 12 amino acids. V lost 2 bases and J 10 bases, leaving 12 bases between the germline ends. The DNA of the CDR3 is TGCAGTGCTAGATCCCCCGAACAACCCCAGCATTTT. Translating it yields CSARSPEQPQHF.

This chain links TRBV5-1 with TRBJ2-1; D is unresolved. The CDR3 has 15 residues. Germline V lookup: CDR1 SGHRS, CDR2 YFSETQ. V was trimmed by 0 bases and J by 7 bases, leaving 14 bases between them. CDR3 bases: TGCGCCAGCAGCTTGGACGGACCTATTTCAAATGAGCAGTTCTTC. Protein: CASSLDGPISNEQFF.

This clonotype was counted between two and nine times. The chain has TRBV28 and TRBJ1-1; TRBD1 aligns across 8 bases. CDR3 length equals 13 residues. Germline CDR1 MDHEN, CDR2 SYDVKM. J lost 7 bases, V lost 2 bases, and 3 bases had no gene match. CDR3 nucleotide sequence: TGTGCCAGCAGTTTACCAGGGGGCAATGAAGCTTTCTTT. This sequence encodes CASSLPGGNEAFF.